Each of the 32 T cell receptor beta chains below was sequenced from the same sample in a study of cytomegalovirus exposure and HLA in healthy donors. Repertoires were generated with immunoSEQ multiplex PCR, while TCRdb's copy carries only in-frame clones and drops some. The table lists under 350,000 clones, 70% to 90% of them singletons. What was sequenced was PBMCs. The receptors come from a woman aged 18-29 years in good health and CMV-seronegative.

This clone was seen only a few times. V usage is TRBV11-3 and J usage is TRBJ2-7, with D possibly TRBD1 on 6 matching bases. The V gene lost 4 bases and the J gene lost 4 bases, with 8 bases spanning the gap. In germline, CDR1 is SGHNT, CDR2 YENEEA. This CDR3 spans 12 amino acids. CDR3: CASSSTGYEQYF. The CDR3 nucleotides are TGTGCCAGCAGCTCGACAGGTTACGAGCAGTACTTC.

The chain uses TRBV18 and TRBJ2-3; D gene unclear. The CDR3 runs 13 residues. V lost 6 bases and J 0 bases, leaving 7 bases between the germline ends. Germline lookup yields CDR1 KGHSH and CDR2 LQKENI. Here the CDR3 reads CASSPTSTDTQYF. CDR3 DNA sequence: TGTGCCAGCTCGCCAACTAGCACAGATACGCAGTATTTT.

J is TRBJ2-7 and V is TRBV28; 8 nucleotides agree with TRBD2. V trimming: 8 bases; J trimming: 6 bases; junction bases outside the gene matches: 3. Per the germline V gene, CDR1 is MDHEN and CDR2 is SYDVKM. This CDR3 has 11 amino acids. CDR3 DNA sequence: TGTGCCAGCGGTCGGGGGGGCGAGCAGTACTTC. This codes for CASGRGGEQYF. Variable domain in full (rest from reference TRBV28 and TRBJ2-7): DVKVTQSSRYLVKRTGEKVFLECVQDMDHENMFWYRQDPGLGLRLIYFSYDVKMKEKGDIPEGYSVSREKKERFSLILESASTNQTSMYLCASGRGGEQYFGPGTRLTVT.

This chain joins TRBV23-1 and TRBJ1-2; tentatively, D is TRBD1 (5 bases). TRBV23-1 counts as an open reading frame of uncertain function. Trimming left V 0 bases short and J 1 base short, with 9 bases between. The CDR3 consists of 15 residues. The CDR3: CASSQSHRFNYGYTF. As DNA, the CDR3 is TGCGCCAGCAGTCAATCCCACAGGTTTAACTATGGCTACACCTTC.

The CDR3 DNA reads as TGCGCCAGCAGCCGCTTGACACTTTGGTATGGCTACACCTTC. Translation: CASSRLTLWYGYTF. The J gene is TRBJ1-2, the V gene TRBV4-1; D not resolved. V dropped 4 bases and J dropped 5 bases, with 14 bases sitting between them. CDR1 and CDR2 from the germline V gene are MGHRA and YSYEKL. This CDR3 is built from 14 residues.

The rearrangement uses TRBV29-1 and TRBJ1-1; D gene ambiguous. The CDR3 extends over 12 amino acids. In germline, CDR1 is SQVTM, CDR2 ANQGSEA. V was shortened by 5 bases and J by 4 bases, with 11 bases between the two germline ends. In DNA, the CDR3 is TGCAGCGTTTTAACAGCGGGCACTGAAGCTTTCTTT. As protein: CSVLTAGTEAFF.

The table lists this clone with a few counts. This chain links TRBV4-1 with TRBJ1-2; 8 nucleotides match TRBD1. The CDR3 sequence is 15 residues long. The trim removed 4 bases at V and 8 bases at J, leaving 12 bases unmatched. Germline lookup yields CDR1 MGHRA and CDR2 YSYEKL. The CDR3 region has the DNA TGCGCCAGCAGCCCAGCTGGACAGGGTCTCGGGGGCTACACCTTC. Its protein product is CASSPAGQGLGGYTF.

This chain joins TRBV30 and TRBJ1-5; no clear D gene. This CDR3 has 14 amino acids. V was clipped by 7 bases and J by 2 bases, with 15 bases between them. Germline V lookup: CDR1 GTSNPN, CDR2 SVGIG (reference sequence). Here the CDR3 reads CASSRGSGNQPQHF. Here the CDR3 DNA reads TGTGCCTCTTCGCGGGGATCGGGCAATCAGCCCCAGCATTTT.

The chain is built from TRBV27 and TRBJ1-2, with 10 bases fitting TRBD1. From germline, CDR1 is MNHEY and CDR2 SMNVEV (reference sequence). With V trimmed by 8 bases and J by 2 bases, 2 bases remained unmatched. CDR3 size: 13 residues. CDR3 amino acids: CASRTGGNYGYTF. Written as DNA, the CDR3 is TGTGCCAGCCGGACAGGGGGGAACTATGGCTACACCTTC.

This clone was observed a handful of times. The DNA of the CDR3 is TGTGCCAGCAGCCCCCTCGACTATGGCTACACCTTC. This gives the protein CASSPLDYGYTF. The rearrangement uses TRBV5-6 and TRBJ1-2; no firm D call. Germline-derived CDR1 and CDR2 are SGHDT and YYEEEE. V was trimmed by 4 bases and J by 3 bases, leaving 7 bases between them. This CDR3 region has 12 residues.

The chain recombines TRBV13 with TRBJ1-2; tentative D call: TRBD1 (5 bases). The V gene lost 2 bases and the J gene lost 1 base, with 11 bases spanning the gap. Germline CDR1 and CDR2: PRHDT and FYEKMQ (reference sequence). CDR3 size: 15 residues. CDR3: CASSLWSGVNYGYTF. DNA for the CDR3: TGTGCCAGCAGCTTATGGTCGGGGGTTAACTATGGCTACACCTTC. Full variable domain (rest looked up from reference TRBV13 and TRBJ1-2): AAGVIQSPRHLIKEKRETATLKCYPIPRHDTVYWYQQGPGQDPQFLISFYEKMQSDKGSIPDRFSAQQFSDYHSELNMSSLELGDSALYFCASSLWSGVNYGYTFGSGTRLTVV.

The J gene is TRBJ2-1, the V gene TRBV5-1; 11 bases agree with TRBD2. CDR1 and CDR2 (germline): SGHRS, YFSETQ. The CDR3 spans 15 residues. V lost 5 bases to trimming and J lost 8 bases; unmatched junction nucleotides: 9. The CDR3 coding sequence is TGCGCCAGCAGTTTAGCGGGGGGGCCTTGGGATGAGCAGTTCTTC. Its protein is CASSLAGGPWDEQFF.

The J gene is TRBJ1-2, the V gene TRBV11-3, with D unclear. With 2 bases removed from V and 0 bases from J, the gap between germline ends came to 10 bases. CDR3 length: 15 residues. Germline CDR1 and CDR2: SGHNT and YENEEA. CDR3 DNA sequence: TGTGCCAGCAGCTTACGGGGTATGACTAACTATGGCTACACCTTC. Its translation: CASSLRGMTNYGYTF.

The chain carries TRBV6-6 and TRBJ1-1; D perhaps matches TRBD1 (5 bases). V was shortened by 3 bases and J by 5 bases, with 7 bases between the two germline ends. CDR3 length: 12 residues. Germline values: CDR1 MNHNY, CDR2 SVGAGI (reference sequence). The CDR3 DNA is TGTGCCAGCAGTTATGGACAAACTGAAGCTTTCTTT. Amino acid sequence: CASSYGQTEAFF.

J is TRBJ1-2 and V is TRBV6-8, with D unresolved. The germline V gene has CDR1 MNHGY and CDR2 SAAAGT. Trimming took off 4 bases at V and 4 bases at J, with 16 bases between the two ends. The CDR3 sequence is 15 residues long. Here the CDR3 DNA reads TGTGCCAGCAGTTCCCTAGACTCCGCCGGCTATGGCTACACCTTC. Its translation: CASSSLDSAGYGYTF.

Only one count was recorded for this clone. The chain recombines TRBV7-2 with TRBJ1-5; 9 bases fit TRBD1. CDR1 and CDR2 from the germline V gene are SGHTA and FQGNSA. The CDR3 runs to 13 residues. V was pared by 5 bases and J by 5 bases, with 1 base of the junction left unmatched. In nucleotides, the CDR3 is TGTGCCAGCAGCCGACAGGGGGATCAGCCCCAGCATTTT. This sequence encodes CASSRQGDQPQHF.

The chain joins TRBV11-2 to TRBJ2-7, with 7 nucleotides matching TRBD1. The germline V gene has CDR1 SGHAT and CDR2 FQNNGV. The CDR3 has 16 residues. Trimming removed 6 bases from V and 2 bases from J; junction bases left unmatched: 13. The CDR3 protein is CASRTLKTGNTYEQYF. The CDR3 nucleotides are TGTGCCAGCAGGACGCTGAAGACAGGGAACACCTACGAGCAGTACTTC.

V gene TRBV2 combines with J gene TRBJ1-5, with 9 bases that match TRBD1. Germline V gene sequence: CDR1 SNHLY, CDR2 FYNNEI. The CDR3 consists of 15 residues. V shed 3 bases, J shed 7 bases, and the junction held 7 bases outside the gene matches. The CDR3 nucleotides read TGTGCCAGCAGTGAGGGGACAGGGTCGCGACAGCCCCAGCATTTT. Protein: CASSEGTGSRQPQHF.

This rearrangement joins TRBV5-1 to TRBJ2-7; tentative D call: TRBD1 (5 bases). This CDR3 comprises 13 residues. Germline CDR1 SGHRS, CDR2 YFSETQ. Trimming took off 7 bases at V and 0 bases at J, with 11 bases between the two ends. CDR3 amino acids: CASATGTSYEQYF. In DNA, the CDR3 is TGCGCCAGCGCCACAGGTACCTCCTACGAGCAGTACTTC.

V usage is TRBV9 and J usage is TRBJ2-5; the D is unclear. The CDR3 runs to 13 residues. V was shortened by 3 bases and J by 1 base, with 7 bases between the two germline ends. Germline CDR1 and CDR2: SGDLS and YYNGEE. The CDR3 is CASSGIAQETQYF. In nucleotides, the CDR3 is TGTGCCAGCAGCGGGATAGCCCAAGAGACCCAGTACTTC.

This chain joins TRBV10-2 and TRBJ2-2; D is ambiguous. V was trimmed by 4 bases and J by 2 bases, leaving 8 bases between them. The germline gives CDR1 WSHSY, CDR2 SAAADI. The CDR3 totals 14 residues. CDR3 sequence: CASSVRLNTGELFF. DNA for the CDR3: TGCGCCAGCAGTGTTAGACTCAACACCGGGGAGCTGTTTTTT.

The count of this clone is one. The chain uses TRBV6-5 and TRBJ2-1, with TRBD2 matching 10 bases. The CDR3 consists of 15 residues. Germline V gene lookup returns CDR1 MNHEY and CDR2 SVGAGI. Trimming cost V 0 bases and J 7 bases; bases outside gene matches: 3. The CDR3 region is CASSYSSGGFNEQFF. The CDR3 nucleotides are TGTGCCAGCAGTTACTCTAGCGGGGGGTTTAATGAGCAGTTCTTC.

The V and J genes are TRBV30 and TRBJ2-7; D gene ambiguous. The germline gives CDR1 GTSNPN, CDR2 SVGIG (reference sequence). This CDR3 has 12 residues. V was pared by 1 base and J by 3 bases, with 7 bases between. CDR3 loop: CAWSAYNYEQYF. DNA of the CDR3: TGTGCCTGGAGTGCTTACAACTACGAGCAGTACTTC.

This clone was detected only once. The chain has TRBV20-1 and TRBJ1-2; weak D call: TRBD1 (5 bases). V was cut by 8 bases and J by 4 bases, with 11 bases left in between. CDR3 length equals 11 residues. The germline V gene encodes CDR1 DFQATT and CDR2 SNEGSKA (reference sequence). CDR3: CSPPGVYGYTF. The CDR3 nucleotides are TGCAGTCCCCCGGGGGTCTATGGCTACACCTTC.

In its sample, this clone was seen a few times. This chain connects TRBV2 to TRBJ2-1, with D hard to call. V was shortened by 7 bases and J by 8 bases, with 6 bases between the two germline ends. From germline, CDR1 is SNHLY and CDR2 FYNNEI. The CDR3 extends over 10 amino acids. CDR3 in amino acids: CASKEHEQFF. In DNA, the CDR3 is TGTGCCAGCAAGGAGCATGAGCAGTTCTTC.

V usage is TRBV19 and J usage is TRBJ2-1, with D possibly being TRBD2 (5 bases). CDR3 length: 15 residues. V shed 5 bases and J shed 4 bases, with 15 bases lying between them. From germline, CDR1 is LNHDA and CDR2 SQIVND (reference sequence). The DNA for the CDR3 is TGTGCCAGTAGTGTTACTAGTGTAGCTTACAATGAGCAGTTCTTC. It is translated as CASSVTSVAYNEQFF.

CDR3 residues: CASSLEGGQPQHF. The CDR3 nucleotides read TGTGCCAGCAGCTTGGAGGGGGGGCAGCCCCAGCATTTT. V is TRBV5-4 and J is TRBJ1-5, with a possible D match to TRBD1 (6 bases). Trimming shortened V by 0 bases and J by 7 bases, and 8 bases separated the two germline ends. The germline CDR1 and CDR2 sequences are SGHNT and YYREEE (reference sequence). The CDR3 has 13 amino acids.

The J gene is TRBJ2-7, the V gene TRBV10-3, with TRBD1 matching over 9 bases. The germline V gene has CDR1 ENHRY and CDR2 SYGVKD. The CDR3 sequence is 17 residues long. After removal of 6 bases from V and 2 bases from J, the junction contained 14 bases not matched to a gene. CDR3 protein: CAIRKGQGSIRTYEQYF. The CDR3 nucleotides read TGTGCCATCAGGAAGGGACAGGGTAGTATCCGGACCTACGAGCAGTACTTC.

The chain joins TRBV2 to TRBJ1-1, with TRBD1 as a possible D gene (6 bases). V lost 7 bases and J 3 bases, leaving 15 bases between the germline ends. The CDR3 runs to 14 residues. Germline CDR1 SNHLY, CDR2 FYNNEI. CDR3 coding DNA: TGTGCCAGCACCTGGGGGCGGTTAGACACTGAAGCTTTCTTT. Translating gives CASTWGRLDTEAFF. The full variable domain, its missing parts supplied by reference TRBV2 and TRBJ1-1, is EPEVTQTPSHQVTQMGQEVILRCVPISNHLYFYWYRQILGQKVEFLVSFYNNEISEKSEIFDDQFSVERPDGSNFTLKIRSTKLEDSAMYFCASTWGRLDTEAFFGQGTRLTVV.

CDR3 sequence (DNA): TGTGCCTGGGGGGTAGGGACAGCCGGAAACACCATATATTTT. Translating gives CAWGVGTAGNTIYF. This rearrangement joins TRBV30 to TRBJ1-3; TRBD1 matches at 7 bases. This CDR3 is built from 14 residues. The germline V gene encodes CDR1 GTSNPN and CDR2 SVGIG (reference sequence). Trimming took 5 bases from V and 4 from J; bases not matched to a gene: 8.

The chain is built from TRBV7-7 and TRBJ2-5; D is perhaps TRBD2 (5 bases). Trimming removed 3 bases from V and 4 bases from J, with 9 bases in between. The CDR3 covers 13 residues. Germline loops: CDR1 SSHAT, CDR2 FNYEAQ (reference sequence). This CDR3 reads CASSFSGRETQYF. CDR3 sequence (DNA): TGTGCCAGCAGCTTCAGCGGTAGAGAGACCCAGTACTTC.

The chain links TRBV30 to TRBJ1-1, with 7 positions matching TRBD1. The CDR3 has 14 amino acids. The ends lost 1 base at V and 3 bases at J; junction bases unmatched: 5. Per germline, CDR1 GTSNPN and CDR2 SVGIG (reference sequence). The CDR3 here is CAWSGVQGDTEAFF. The CDR3 DNA reads as TGTGCCTGGAGTGGAGTCCAGGGGGACACTGAAGCTTTCTTT.